These 23 T cell receptor beta chains originate from one sample sequenced in a study of vaccination effects on CD4 cells after COVID-19. Sequencing used immunoSEQ multiplex PCR; TCRdb keeps in-frame clones, though not all of them. The sample carries about 79,000 clones, roughly four fifths recorded once. Using viral peptide pools, the ViraFEST assay grew out antigen-specific CD4+ T cells prior to sequencing. Once cultured for 10 days, the cells underwent separation to obtain CD4+ T cells. No antigen has been assigned to these receptors. Sequencing used CD4+ T cells from PBMCs cultured with HCoV-229E spike peptides, obtained before COVID-19 vaccination. The receptors come from a human donor who received a COVID-19 vaccine.

A few counts support this clone. The J gene is TRBJ2-1, the V gene TRBV5-4; TRBD2 matches 8 bases. Looked up from germline, CDR1 is SGHNT and CDR2 is YYREEE (reference sequence). Trimming cost V 4 bases and J 3 bases; bases outside gene matches: 9. The CDR3 is 16 residues long. In nucleotides, the CDR3 is TGTGCCAGCAGCGGGGGGACTAGGGGTGTCTACAATGAGCAGTTCTTC. Protein sequence: CASSGGTRGVYNEQFF.

The rearrangement uses TRBV6-1 and TRBJ2-3, with 8 bases matching TRBD2. The length of the CDR3 is 14 residues. Germline lookup yields CDR1 MNHNS and CDR2 SASEGT. The V and J ends lost 6 bases and 1 base, in that order; junction bases with no gene match: 3. CDR3 in DNA: TGTGCCAGCAGAACTAGCGGTGGCACAGATACGCAGTATTTT. It translates to CASRTSGGTDTQYF.

V and J are TRBV24-1 and TRBJ2-5; 8 bases are shared with TRBD2. CDR3 length: 16 amino acids. Germline CDR1 KGHDR, CDR2 SFDVKD. J gave up 1 base and V 10 bases, and 13 bases lay outside the gene matches. The DNA for the CDR3 is TGTGCCACGCAGCCCGGGGGCGGGGGGACCCAAGAGACCCAGTACTTC. It is translated as CATQPGGGGTQETQYF.

V gene TRBV29-1 combines with J gene TRBJ2-4; no clear D. Trimming removed 7 bases at V and 7 bases at J, with 20 bases between. The CDR3 has 14 residues. Germline V gene sequence: CDR1 SQVTM, CDR2 ANQGSEA. Here the CDR3 DNA reads TGCAGCGCTGATGGGTATGGGCACCCGAACATTCAGTACTTC. Translation gives CSADGYGHPNIQYF.

This clone was recorded a few times. The rearrangement uses TRBV7-3 and TRBJ2-2, with D possibly TRBD1 on 6 matching bases. Per the germline V gene, CDR1 is SGHTA and CDR2 is FQGTGA. CDR3 length: 17 amino acids. Trimming took 0 bases from V and 0 from J, leaving 11 bases between them. The CDR3 DNA follows: TGTGCCAGCAGCTTAACATGGGACACCTCGAACACCGGGGAGCTGTTTTTT. This gives the protein CASSLTWDTSNTGELFF.

In this sample, this clone turned up a few times. This chain uses TRBV7-9 with TRBJ2-7, with D hard to call. CDR1 and CDR2 (germline): SEHNR, FQNEAQ (reference sequence). Trimming left V 2 bases short and J 7 bases short, with 15 bases between. This CDR3 is 14 amino acids long. CDR3 DNA: TGTGCCAGCAGCTTAACGGAAGGAGAGAGTGAGCAGTACGTC. It specifies CASSLTEGESEQYV.

J is TRBJ1-5 and V is TRBV28; weak D call: TRBD1 (5 bases). Germline V gene data show CDR1 as MDHEN and CDR2 as SYDVKM. V dropped 6 bases and J dropped 0 bases, with 9 bases sitting between them. The CDR3 spans 14 residues. The CDR3 is CASRTVPSNQPQHF. The CDR3 nucleotides read TGTGCCAGCAGGACAGTTCCTAGCAATCAGCCCCAGCATTTT.

The chain recombines TRBV2 with TRBJ2-3, with TRBD1 matching 8 bases. Per the germline V gene, CDR1 is SNHLY and CDR2 is FYNNEI. The CDR3 has 14 residues. Trimming at V came to 3 bases and at J to 6 bases, leaving 5 bases not matched to a gene. CDR3 DNA sequence: TGTGCCAGCAGTGATACAGGGGGTATGGATACGCAGTATTTT. Its protein product is CASSDTGGMDTQYF.

The V gene is TRBV6-2 or TRBV6-3, the J gene TRBJ2-6, with D possibly matching TRBD1 (6 bases). This CDR3 contains 16 residues. Germline V CDR1 and CDR2: MNHEY, SVGEGT. Trimming took off 6 bases at V and 1 base at J, with 13 bases between the two ends. CDR3 sequence reads: CASSPDRRSGANVLTF. The CDR3, as DNA: TGTGCCAGCAGCCCCGACAGGAGGTCTGGGGCCAACGTCCTGACTTTC.

This rearrangement joins TRBV27 to TRBJ1-5; D possibly corresponds to TRBD1 (6 bases). In germline, CDR1 is MNHEY, CDR2 SMNVEV (reference sequence). The CDR3 totals 13 residues. Trimming removed 6 bases from V and 6 bases from J, with 12 bases in between. CDR3 in amino acids: CASRGTGIQPQHF. DNA for the CDR3: TGTGCCAGCAGGGGAACAGGGATTCAGCCCCAGCATTTT.

This sequence joins TRBV5-4 and TRBJ2-6; TRBD1 might be the D (5 bases). Germline V lookup: CDR1 SGHNT, CDR2 YYREEE (reference sequence). The CDR3 contains 15 residues. V was clipped by 5 bases and J by 4 bases, with 13 bases between them. The CDR3 here is CASSTPGSGANVLTF. The CDR3 nucleotides are TGTGCCAGCAGTACCCCAGGGTCAGGGGCCAACGTCCTGACTTTC.

V gene TRBV7-3 combines with J gene TRBJ2-1; a weak D match, TRBD1 (6 bases). This CDR3 comprises 14 residues. Trimming took 5 bases from V and 1 from J, leaving 9 bases between them. Germline V lookup: CDR1 SGHTA, CDR2 FQGTGA. The CDR3, as DNA: TGTGCCAGCAGCCACGGACAGTCCTACAATGAGCAGTTCTTC. As protein: CASSHGQSYNEQFF.

The sample holds one count of this clone. The chain links TRBV6-5 to TRBJ2-7; D perhaps matches TRBD2 (7 bases). Looked up from germline, CDR1 is MNHEY and CDR2 is SVGAGI. The CDR3 runs to 15 residues. The V gene lost 6 bases and the J gene lost 7 bases, with 22 bases spanning the gap. CDR3: CASSRGVQGLDEQYV. Written as DNA, the CDR3 is TGTGCCAGCAGCCGGGGGGTACAGGGACTTGATGAGCAGTACGTC.

This chain joins TRBV4-1 and TRBJ1-2, with a possible D match to TRBD1 (5 bases). The CDR3 loop spans 15 amino acids. Trimming took 4 bases from V and 1 from J, leaving 13 bases between them. Germline CDR1 is MGHRA and CDR2 is YSYEKL. Here the CDR3 reads CASSPNRDVNYGYTF. In DNA, the CDR3 is TGCGCCAGCAGCCCCAACCGGGACGTTAACTATGGCTACACCTTC.

The genes are TRBV7-2 and TRBJ2-7; TRBD2 matches at 8 bases. Germline CDR1 is SGHTA and CDR2 is FQGNSA. V shed 4 bases and J 9 bases; nucleotides not matched to a gene: 11. The CDR3 is 14 amino acids. CDR3 protein: CASSWGFGSGGQYV. CDR3 bases: TGTGCCAGCAGCTGGGGATTCGGCAGCGGGGGGCAGTACGTC.

The V and J genes are TRBV6-6 and TRBJ2-5, with 12 bases lining up with TRBD2. Germline CDR1 and CDR2: MNHNY and SVGAGI (reference sequence). The CDR3 runs to 14 residues. V was pared by 6 bases and J by 5 bases, with 4 bases of the junction left unmatched. The CDR3 region is CASSLAGGMETQYF. As DNA, the CDR3 is TGTGCCAGCAGCCTAGCGGGGGGGATGGAGACCCAGTACTTC.

This clone has just a few counts. This chain joins TRBV19 and TRBJ1-1; tentatively, D is TRBD1 (6 bases). This CDR3 contains 13 residues. From germline, CDR1 is LNHDA and CDR2 SQIVND (reference sequence). Trimming shortened V by 6 bases and J by 6 bases, and 14 bases separated the two germline ends. Written as DNA, the CDR3 is TGTGCCAGTAGGCACCTTGGGACACCTGAAGCTTTCTTT. Encoded protein: CASRHLGTPEAFF.

The chain is built from TRBV6-5 and TRBJ1-2; 7 nucleotides match TRBD1. The V and J ends lost 7 bases and 4 bases, in that order; junction bases with no gene match: 9. This CDR3 contains 14 residues. Per the germline V gene, CDR1 is MNHEY and CDR2 is SVGAGI. The CDR3 bases are TGTGCCAGCAAAGGAACAGGGGAAGGCTATGGCTACACCTTC. Residues: CASKGTGEGYGYTF.

The chain joins TRBV11-3 to TRBJ2-5; D call uncertain. The length of the CDR3 is 13 residues. Germline values: CDR1 SGHNT, CDR2 YENEEA. Between the trimmed V and J ends, which lost 5 bases and 2 bases, there was a span of 9 bases. The chain's CDR3 is CASSPPGQETQYF. DNA for the CDR3: TGTGCCAGCAGCCCACCCGGTCAAGAGACCCAGTACTTC.

This sequence joins TRBV15 and TRBJ1-3; D uncertain. V was pared by 4 bases and J by 3 bases, with 10 bases between. Germline V lookup: CDR1 LNHNV, CDR2 YYDKDF (reference sequence). This CDR3 contains 14 residues. The CDR3 loop is CATSTPNLGNTIYF. For the CDR3, the DNA is TGTGCCACCAGCACTCCCAATCTTGGAAACACCATATATTTT.

V gene TRBV29-1 combines with J gene TRBJ2-2, with D tentatively TRBD1 or TRBD2 (6 bases each). There are 13 residues in the CDR3. V lost 7 bases and J lost 4, with 13 bases in between. Germline CDR1 SQVTM, CDR2 ANQGSEA. This chain's CDR3 is CSGRDMLTGELFF. CDR3 DNA sequence: TGCAGCGGGAGGGACATGCTCACCGGGGAGCTGTTTTTT.

The chain combines TRBV4-1 with TRBJ1-4; D is perhaps TRBD1 (5 bases). V gave up 0 bases and J gave up 15 bases, with 29 bases separating them. CDR3 size: 18 residues. CDR1 and CDR2 from the germline V gene are MGHRA and YSYEKL. CDR3 protein: CASSQDLYWGTGEKKVFF. The CDR3 nucleotides are TGCGCCAGCAGCCAAGATCTGTATTGGGGGACGGGGGAGAAAAAGGTGTTTTTT.

The J gene is TRBJ2-1, the V gene TRBV18, with a possible D match to TRBD2 (5 bases). The V gene's germline CDR1 is KGHSH and CDR2 LQKENI. V dropped 1 base and J dropped 5 bases, with 9 bases sitting between them. The CDR3 extends over 14 amino acids. The CDR3 loop reads CASSPRTGDNEQFF. The CDR3 nucleotides are TGTGCCAGCTCACCACGGACTGGGGACAATGAGCAGTTCTTC.